This T cell receptor beta chain emerged from a study of cytomegalovirus exposure and HLA in healthy donors (TCRdb year 2017). Turning to the overall study: In an earlier analysis of 550 to 750 of the donors, 276 Gb of sequence data and about 110 million unique TCR beta sequences from about 179 million T cells were reported. About 300 gigabases of sequencing data and tens of millions of unique TCR sequences were included in an early release covering several hundred HLA-typed donors. Of the roughly 400 genotyped donors, 75% to 85% were placed in the genetic ancestry cluster associated with self-reported Caucasian donors. The aim of the study was to test whether cataloging public T cell receptors could identify signatures of past pathogen exposure. The study used immunosequencing to profile the T cell repertoires of approximately 630 subjects and linked those repertoires to cytomegalovirus serostatus. Besides the first cohort of roughly 660 subjects, a separate validation cohort made up of 120 different subjects was used. To predict cytomegalovirus infection status, the study combined high-throughput TCR immunosequencing, statistical association of individual TCRs with disease status, and machine learning. A later analysis re-analyzed previously published TCR beta repertoires from approximately 700 donors and added high-resolution HLA genotyping to study TCR occurrence patterns. Rather than using new phenotypic data, the later analysis identified candidate immune exposures from TCR beta sequences and from how often those sequences occurred across donors. To decide whether each TCR beta V gene segment behaved as functional or pseudogenic, an earlier analysis of some 600 of the donors relied on high-throughput TCR beta sequencing. Donor age, sex, ethnicity and CMV serostatus were collected together with the repertoire data. In a later genetic analysis, genome-wide SNP genotypes for about 65% of the roughly 670 donors were used, and that subset was treated as a discovery cohort. All discovery cohort repertoires had been generated on a single sequencing platform. Class I and class II HLA loci were covered by the typing at four-digit resolution. The number of typed donors differed by locus: roughly 629-640 for A, B, C, DRB1 and DQB1; 522 for DQA1; some 590 for DPA1; and around 450 for DPB1. Several DR-DQ haplotypes were handled as single units for association and clustering because linkage in the cohort was strong. Among a few hundred genotyped donors of the cohort, an average of around 240,000 unique TCR beta nucleotide sequences were sequenced per donor, around 18% of them non-productive. The research as a whole found: Most TCR sequences were observed very rarely across donors, whereas some public TCRs were present in many individuals. An earlier analysis of roughly 570 of the donors showed that most TCR beta V segments appeared in productive rearrangements either about 87% or about 30% of the time, which broadly matched IMGT annotations. Most CMV-associated TCR beta chains appeared to be HLA-restricted in a later analysis, and the HLA associations seemed to be driven largely by CMV exposure. In a later analysis, the rate of TCR association differed among HLA loci, with DRB1 alleles having the most associated TCRs and HLA-C alleles having the fewest. A later genetic analysis reported fewer N-insertions in productive TCRs among donors in an Asian-associated ancestry cluster than the approximately 670-donor mean. Because counts were too low, seventeen rarely observed V segments, including chromosome 9 orphons, were excluded from the earlier analysis of 587 of the donors. HLA typing was unavailable for some donors at each locus, so association tests used only the typed subset. The 87-base-pair reads could not distinguish some IMGT-functional V segments, including TRBV6-2 and TRBV6-3, so those segments were excluded. For the cohort, immune exposure information was limited to CMV serostatus. In a later genetic analysis, a missense DCLRE1C variant was associated with V-gene and J-gene trimming of TCR beta chains, and the association was replicated in an independent cohort. A further reported finding was that TCR beta sequences accurately predicted the HLA-A and HLA-B alleles for most subjects in the first cohort. In a later analysis, several top co-occurrence clusters were reported to appear linked to parvovirus B19, influenza, CMV and Epstein-Barr virus. In vitro tests confirmed that a few of the cytomegalovirus-associated TCR beta chains recognize cytomegalovirus antigens. The classifier was reported to diagnose cytomegalovirus status with high specificity and sensitivity in both the original cohort and the validation cohort. A later analysis found that HLA-associated TCR beta chains were more clonally expanded and had lower generation probabilities than equally common non-associated chains. In a later analysis, around 17,000 TCR beta sequences were associated with specific HLA alleles at a false discovery rate of 0.05. Correlated functional status among segregating V segments might reflect linkage disequilibrium, but an unknown experimental factor could not be ruled out. Assigning TCR associations to individual alleles was difficult when HLA alleles, especially DR and DQ, strongly co-occurred. The cohort was sequenced for TCR beta chains only, and without alpha or paired-chain data the features that could be detected were limited. The study listed 150 to 200 TCR beta chains as associated with cytomegalovirus. Sequencing depth was assumed to be roughly uniform across donors in the presence/absence analyses, though that assumption may not hold. It was suggested by the authors that the approach could potentially be generalized to other disease states and immunological phenotypes. A cluster of highly shared sequence variants was judged likely to be a technical artifact of the sequencing pipeline.

About this clone: Its antigen remains unidentified. Base qualities were left out, and no much larger clone turns up one base away.

A distance of 10 bases separates the germline ends of V and J, which lose 6 bases and 5 bases respectively. Its CDR3 holds 13 amino acids, cysteine through phenylalanine. Just the 39-base CDR3 DNA is kept, in frame starting at base 1. Based on the germline V gene, the CDR1 and CDR2 sequences are MNHNS and SASEGT. The library was made by the immunoSEQ multiplex PCR assay. The multiplex PCR relied on a mix of 60 forward primers for TCR Vbeta segments and 13 reverse primers for TCR Jbeta segments. Amplification of the CDR3 region of rearranged TCR beta genes was performed with a multiplex PCR assay on genomic DNA. On the Illumina HiSeq System, the amplified TCR beta libraries were sequenced as 87-base-pair reads. Per the original workflow: Across the 600 to 700 repertoires, a later analysis counted about 81 million unique TCR beta chains, about 10 million of which were shared by at least two donors. Raw reads were error-corrected and collapsed into unique sequences with a nearest-neighbor algorithm that merged closely related sequences to remove PCR and sequencing errors. CDR3 sequences were aligned to IMGT reference sequences to assign V, D and J gene segments. For a sequence to be retained, at least a six-nucleotide match to both a V gene segment and a J gene segment was required. A rearrangement was called productive if the CDR3 had no stop codons and remained in frame with V and J, and every other rearrangement was called non-productive. Following IMGT convention, CDR3 was defined as the stretch from the second conserved V-encoded cysteine to the conserved J-encoded phenylalanine. The earlier analysis of more than 450 of the donors excluded sequences that lacked an unambiguous match to a single V gene segment. An earlier analysis of a few hundred of the donors called V segments functional above 56.7% productive rearrangements and segregating when the between-donor standard deviation exceeded 5%. A statistical classification framework was developed to diagnose cytomegalovirus status using the catalog of TCR beta chain sequences. V and J gene assignment, in a later analysis, came from comparing TCR nucleotide sequences with IMGT/GENE-DB human TR gene sequences. A later analysis assigned CDR3 sequences and most-parsimonious VDJ recombination scenarios with the TCRdist pipeline. In a later analysis, each TCR beta chain was defined by its CDR3 amino acid sequence together with its V-gene family, and reads without a unique V-gene family were excluded. A later analysis removed several hundred highly shared, low-generation-probability nucleotide sequences to deal with suspected cross-contamination and a sequencing artifact. A later analysis calculated a clonal expansion index for each public chain from normalized within-repertoire ranks of inferred template counts. Generation probabilities in a later analysis came from a VDJ recombination model fitted to out-of-frame rearrangements, and those results were checked against IGoR. In a later analysis, TCR-TCR, TCR-HLA and TCR-CMV co-occurrence was scored with hypergeometric tests, and a repertoire-size bias correction was applied to TCR pairs. A later analysis estimated false discovery rates by permuting HLA or CMV assignments 20 times. In a later analysis, co-occurring TCRs were grouped using DBSCAN, with TCRdist sequence similarity added in when clustering inside HLA-allele-positive subsets. Co-occurrence clustering excluded repertoires with fewer than 30,000 or more than 120,000 public chains, plus five with anomalous nucleotide sharing. Not all clones reach the TCRdb copy of this immuneACCESS table, which keeps in-frame sequences only. Checked studies attribute under half of the gap to unresolved V genes and leave the rest unexplained. For V, J and clone size, that table is used; D and trimming come from the DNA. Counted in this sample were nearly 300,000 clones; about nine tenths of them appeared once. The ten most abundant clones make up around 4.2% of the sample.

In total, approximately 690 healthy bone marrow donors made up the cohort. All cohort members were sampled while nominally healthy, although unrecorded immune exposures were likely present. The donor was CMV seropositive and was included in the group of some 290 seropositive cohort members. Every donor gave a peripheral blood sample, and the peripheral blood mononuclear cells from that sample were used for TCR beta sequencing. Genomic DNA was extracted from the blood cell samples with the Qiagen DNeasy Blood Extraction Kit. The sample taken for sequencing was PBMCs. The sequence derives from a man aged 40-49 years in good health and CMV-seropositive. The V gene is TRBV6-1 and the J gene is TRBJ2-2; a tentative D call is TRBD2 (5 bases match). The CDR3: CASRTVATGELFF. The DNA sequence follows: TGTGCCAGCAGAACCGTAGCGACCGGGGAGCTGTTTTTT.